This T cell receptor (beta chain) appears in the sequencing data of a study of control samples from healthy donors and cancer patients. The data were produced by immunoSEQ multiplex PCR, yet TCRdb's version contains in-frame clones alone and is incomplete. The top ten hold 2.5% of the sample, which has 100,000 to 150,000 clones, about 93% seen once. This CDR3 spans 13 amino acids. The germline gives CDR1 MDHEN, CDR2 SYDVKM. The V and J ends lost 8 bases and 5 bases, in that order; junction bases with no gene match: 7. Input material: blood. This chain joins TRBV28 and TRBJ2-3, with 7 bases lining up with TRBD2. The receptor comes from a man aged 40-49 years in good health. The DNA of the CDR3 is TGTGCCAGCTGGGAGGGGCAAAGAGATACGCAGTATTTT. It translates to CASWEGQRDTQYF.